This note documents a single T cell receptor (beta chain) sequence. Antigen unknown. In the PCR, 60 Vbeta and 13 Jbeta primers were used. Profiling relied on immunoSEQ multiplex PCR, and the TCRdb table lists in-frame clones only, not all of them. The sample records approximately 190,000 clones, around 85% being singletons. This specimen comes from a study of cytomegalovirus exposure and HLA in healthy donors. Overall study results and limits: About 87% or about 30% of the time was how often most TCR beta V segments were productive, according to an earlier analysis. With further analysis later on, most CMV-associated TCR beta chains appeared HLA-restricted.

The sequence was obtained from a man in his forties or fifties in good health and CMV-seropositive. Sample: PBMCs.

CDR3 coding DNA: TGCAGCGCCCACATCATAAACACCATATATTTT. It encodes CSAHIINTIYF. This rearrangement joins TRBV29-1 to TRBJ1-3; no firm D call. The CDR3 has 11 residues. Germline-derived CDR1 and CDR2 are SQVTM and ANQGSEA. V was shortened by 7 bases and J by 6 bases, with 10 bases between the two germline ends.